This T cell receptor (beta chain) came from a study of cytomegalovirus exposure and HLA in healthy donors (dated by TCRdb to about 2017). For the study in its entirety: According to an earlier analysis of around 600 of the donors, some 180 million T cells yielded 117 million unique TCR beta sequences and about 300 Gb of sequence data. Approximately 300 gigabases of sequencing data and approximately 92 million unique TCR sequences made up an early release that covered approximately 700 HLA-typed donors. Of the 350 to 450 genotyped donors, 65% to 90% were placed in the genetic ancestry cluster associated with self-reported Caucasian donors. The study aimed to test whether signatures of past pathogen exposure could be identified by cataloging public T cell receptors. The study used immunosequencing to profile the T cell repertoires of several hundred subjects and linked those repertoires to cytomegalovirus serostatus. In addition to the first cohort of roughly 670 subjects, a separate validation cohort of 120 different subjects was used. High-throughput TCR immunosequencing, statistical association of individual TCRs with disease status, and machine learning were combined to predict cytomegalovirus infection status. A later analysis re-analyzed previously published TCR beta repertoires from 666 donors and added high-resolution HLA genotyping to study TCR occurrence patterns. Rather than drawing on any new phenotypic data, the later analysis identified candidate immune exposures from TCR beta sequences and the way those sequences occurred across donors. An earlier analysis of approximately 640 of the donors applied high-throughput TCR beta sequencing to assess whether each TCR beta V gene segment acted as functional or pseudogenic. Donor age, sex, ethnicity and CMV serostatus were compiled together with the repertoire data. Genome-wide SNP genotypes for about 55% of the roughly 670 donors were used in a later genetic analysis, which treated that subset as a discovery cohort. Every discovery cohort repertoire had been produced on one sequencing platform. HLA typing covered class I and class II loci at four-digit resolution. Typing coverage varied by locus: 629-630 donors for A, B, C, DRB1 and DQB1; approximately 500 for DQA1; more than 600 for DPA1; under 490 for DPB1. Roughly 5 DR-DQ haplotypes were handled as single units for association and clustering because linkage in the cohort was strong. Across approximately 400 genotyped donors of the cohort, an average of about 220,000 unique TCR beta nucleotide sequences per donor were sequenced, and roughly 18% of those sequences were non-productive. Summary of the overall study and its limitations: Sequencing depth was assumed to be roughly uniform across donors in the presence/absence analyses, though that assumption may not hold. In a later analysis, 16,951 TCR beta sequences were associated with specific HLA alleles at a false discovery rate of 0.05. A few of the identified cytomegalovirus-associated TCR beta chains were confirmed in vitro to be specific for cytomegalovirus antigens. Fewer than 20 rarely observed V segments, including chromosome 9 orphons, were excluded from the earlier analysis of several hundred of the donors because counts were too low. The 87-base-pair reads could not distinguish some IMGT-functional V segments, including TRBV6-2 and TRBV6-3, so those segments were excluded. A group of highly shared sequence variants was considered likely to be a technical artifact of the sequencing pipeline. V-gene and J-gene trimming of TCR beta chains was associated with a missense DCLRE1C variant in a later genetic analysis, and the association was replicated in an independent cohort. Strong co-occurrence of HLA alleles, especially DR and DQ, made assigning TCR associations to individual alleles difficult. In a later analysis, HLA-associated TCR beta chains showed more clonal expansion and lower generation probabilities than non-associated chains that were equally common. In a later analysis, most CMV-associated TCR beta chains were found to appear HLA-restricted, with HLA associations seemingly driven largely by CMV exposure. This cohort had only TCR beta chains sequenced, and the lack of alpha or paired-chain data limited which features could be detected. Across donors, most TCR sequences were observed very rarely, whereas some public TCRs were present in many individuals. Several of the top co-occurrence clusters appeared to be linked to parvovirus B19, influenza, CMV and Epstein-Barr virus, according to a later analysis. It was suggested by the authors that the approach could potentially be generalized to other disease states and immunological phenotypes. A further reported finding was that TCR beta sequences accurately predicted the HLA-A and HLA-B alleles for most subjects in the first cohort. Correlated functional status among segregating V segments might be attributable to linkage disequilibrium, but an unknown experimental factor could not be ruled out. In an earlier analysis of around 500 of the donors, most TCR beta V segments appeared in productive rearrangements about 87% or about 30% of the time, broadly matching IMGT annotations. The classifier was reported to diagnose cytomegalovirus status with high specificity and sensitivity in both the original cohort and the validation cohort. The only immune exposure information available for the cohort was CMV serostatus. HLA typing was unavailable for some donors at each locus, so association tests used only the typed subset. A later genetic analysis reported fewer N-insertions in productive TCRs among donors in an Asian-associated ancestry cluster than the approximately 700-donor mean. The study listed 170 or so TCR beta chains as associated with cytomegalovirus. According to a later analysis, TCR association rates differed among HLA loci, with DRB1 alleles showing the most associated TCRs and HLA-C alleles showing the fewest.

Relative to germline, V is 0 bases shorter and J is 3 bases shorter, with 12 bases between their ends. The CDR3 starts with the cysteine, ends with the phenylalanine, and has 16 residues. Of all the DNA, just the CDR3 is kept, 48 bases in frame from base 1. Looking up the germline V gene (reference sequence) yields CDR1 LNHDA and CDR2 SQIVND. Library preparation was by the immunoSEQ multiplex PCR assay. For the multiplex PCR, a mixture combining 60 forward primers for TCR Vbeta segments and 13 reverse primers for TCR Jbeta segments was used. A multiplex PCR assay on genomic DNA amplified the CDR3 region of rearranged TCR beta genes. On the Illumina HiSeq System, the amplified TCR beta libraries were sequenced as 87-base-pair reads. Per the authors' processing: In a later analysis, approximately 74 million unique TCR beta chains were counted across the approximately 640 repertoires, and approximately 11 million of these chains were shared by at least two donors. A nearest-neighbor algorithm error-corrected the raw reads and collapsed the reads into unique sequences, merging closely related sequences to remove PCR and sequencing errors. Alignment of CDR3 sequences to IMGT reference sequences was used to assign V, D and J gene segments. For a sequence to be retained, a match of at least six nucleotides to both a V gene segment and a J gene segment was required. A rearrangement was called productive if the CDR3 had no stop codons and remained in frame with V and J, and every other rearrangement was called non-productive. CDR3 was defined by IMGT convention, running from the second conserved V-encoded cysteine to the conserved J-encoded phenylalanine. Sequences without an unambiguous match to a single V gene segment were excluded from the earlier analysis of about 640 of the donors. In an earlier analysis of around 590 of the donors, a V segment was called functional when productive rearrangements were above 56.7%, and segregating when the standard deviation between donors exceeded 5%. A statistical classification framework was built for diagnosing cytomegalovirus status from the catalog of TCR beta chain sequences. A later analysis assigned V and J genes by comparing TCR nucleotide sequences with IMGT/GENE-DB human TR gene sequences. Using the TCRdist pipeline, a later analysis assigned CDR3 sequences along with most-parsimonious VDJ recombination scenarios. In a later analysis, each TCR beta chain was defined by its CDR3 amino acid sequence together with its V-gene family, and reads without a unique V-gene family were excluded. A later analysis removed several hundred highly shared, low-generation-probability nucleotide sequences to deal with suspected cross-contamination and a sequencing artifact. A later analysis calculated a clonal expansion index for each public chain from normalized within-repertoire ranks of inferred template counts. A later analysis computed generation probabilities with a VDJ recombination model fitted to out-of-frame rearrangements, and checked the results against IGoR. A later analysis scored TCR-TCR, TCR-HLA and TCR-CMV co-occurrence with hypergeometric tests, applying a repertoire-size bias correction to TCR pairs. To estimate false discovery rates, a later analysis permuted the HLA or CMV assignments 20 times. In a later analysis, co-occurring TCRs were grouped using DBSCAN, and TCRdist sequence similarity was added for clustering within HLA-allele-positive subsets. For co-occurrence clustering, repertoires with fewer than 30,000 or more than 120,000 public chains were excluded, along with roughly 5 repertoires with anomalous nucleotide sharing. The table comes from immuneACCESS by way of TCRdb, which keeps in-frame sequences with V and J called. Part of the clones is missing from these tables; in studies checked, under half for an unresolved V gene and the rest for unknown reasons. Clone size and the V and J calls come from that table; the DNA yielded D and trimming. The sample yields approximately 120,000 clones; about 76% were counted once. The biggest ten clones account for 12% of the sample.

The cohort comprised 666 healthy bone marrow donors. At the time of sampling, all cohort members were nominally healthy, though unrecorded immune exposures were likely present. The donor tested CMV seropositive, placing the donor among the 290 or so seropositive members of the cohort. Every donor gave a peripheral blood sample, and the peripheral blood mononuclear cells from that sample were used for TCR beta sequencing. Genomic DNA was extracted from the blood cell samples with the Qiagen DNeasy Blood Extraction Kit. This clone came up once. It lacks a known antigen. No much larger clone is present one base from it, and per-base qualities are unavailable.

The sequence derives from a woman aged 40 to 50 in good health and CMV-seropositive. Sequencing was carried out using PBMCs. The chain is assembled from TRBV19 and TRBJ1-5; the best D guess is TRBD1, with 6 bases matching. The nucleotide sequence is given as TGTGCCAGTAGTATAGATAGTGGACAGAACAATCAGCCCCAGCATTTT. This is translated as CASSIDSGQNNQPQHF.